These 32 T cell receptor beta chains originate from one sample sequenced in a study of blood T cell repertoires in COVID-19. The data were produced by immunoSEQ multiplex PCR, yet TCRdb's version contains in-frame clones alone and is incomplete. The table lists about 110,000 clones, roughly 91% of them singletons. Sequencing was performed on peripheral blood. These receptors all come from a woman aged 45 to 65 with acute or convalescent COVID-19.

This clone was seen once. This rearrangement joins TRBV11-2 to TRBJ2-2; 7 bases are shared with TRBD1. Germline values: CDR1 SGHAT, CDR2 FQNNGV. V lost 5 bases and J lost 2; bases outside the gene matches: 5. This CDR3 is 15 amino acids long. CDR3: CASSPTGDNTGELFF. Here the CDR3 DNA reads TGTGCCAGCAGCCCCACAGGGGACAACACCGGGGAGCTGTTTTTT.

The chain combines TRBV3-1 (or the pseudogene TRBV3-2) with TRBJ2-3, with D perhaps TRBD2 (5 bases). Trimming stripped 1 base from V and 4 bases from J, with 6 bases between. The CDR3 has 13 residues. The germline V gene encodes CDR1 LGHDT and CDR2 YNNKEL (reference sequence). CDR3 sequence: CASSQVGADTQYF. The CDR3 bases are TGTGCCAGCAGCCAAGTGGGAGCAGATACGCAGTATTTT.

In this sample, this clone turned up once. This chain uses TRBV7-2 with TRBJ1-2; no firm D call. Germline V gene lookup returns CDR1 SGHTA and CDR2 FQGNSA. Trimming stripped 1 base from V and 2 bases from J, with 8 bases between. This CDR3 comprises 14 residues. CDR3 protein: CASSLGGGNYGYTF. In DNA, the CDR3 is TGTGCCAGCAGCTTAGGGGGAGGGAACTATGGCTACACCTTC.

The V call is TRBV12-3 or TRBV12-4, the J call TRBJ1-3; a possible D gene is TRBD1 (5 bases). The V end lost 6 bases, the J end lost 4 bases, and 10 bases lay between the germline ends. This CDR3 is built from 13 residues. The CDR3 reads CASSLTDGNTIYF. CDR3 DNA: TGTGCCAGCAGCTTGACAGACGGAAACACCATATATTTT.

The chain combines TRBV27 with TRBJ1-2; 7 bases match TRBD1. CDR3 length: 17 amino acids. CDR1 and CDR2 from the germline V gene are MNHEY and SMNVEV (reference sequence). J was trimmed by 0 bases and V by 2 bases; bases with no gene match: 9. In DNA form, the CDR3 reads TGTGCCAGCAGTTTAAGACGCACAGGGGCGTCTAACTATGGCTACACCTTC. Its translation is CASSLRRTGASNYGYTF.

The chain couples TRBV7-9 to TRBJ1-1, with 7 bases fitting TRBD1. The germline CDR1 and CDR2 sequences are SEHNR and FQNEAQ (reference sequence). CDR3 length: 13 amino acids. V lost 6 bases and J lost 8; bases outside the gene matches: 9. The CDR3 nucleotides are TGTGCCAGCAGAGCCGACAGGGTCGAAGAAGCTTTCTTT. As protein: CASRADRVEEAFF.

The CDR3 sequence is CASSKEGSGAQNIQYF. Here the CDR3 DNA reads TGTGCCAGTAGTAAGGAAGGTAGCGGGGCTCAAAACATTCAGTACTTC. The gene calls are TRBV19 and TRBJ2-4; 8 bases match TRBD2. V gave up 4 bases and J gave up 5 bases; unmatched junction bases: 10. This CDR3 region has 16 residues. Germline CDR1 reads LNHDA; CDR2 reads SQIVND (reference sequence).

The chain joins TRBV7-9 to TRBJ2-1; 7 nucleotides align to TRBD2. The CDR3 is made up of 11 amino acids. The trim removed 2 bases at V and 12 bases at J, leaving 1 base unmatched. Germline values: CDR1 SEHNR, CDR2 FQNEAQ (reference sequence). The CDR3 DNA reads as TGTGCCAGCAGCTTAACTAGCGTGCAGTTCTTC. Protein sequence: CASSLTSVQFF.

This chain uses TRBV3-1 (or the pseudogene TRBV3-2) with TRBJ2-7, with a possible D match to TRBD2 (6 bases). This CDR3 is built from 17 residues. Germline values: CDR1 LGHDT, CDR2 YNNKEL (reference sequence). The V end was cut by 3 bases, the J end by 4 bases, with 22 bases between. The CDR3 loop is CASSQDPLARGSYEQYF. The DNA for the CDR3 is TGTGCCAGCAGCCAGGACCCCCTAGCGAGGGGATCTTACGAGCAGTACTTC.

The rearrangement uses TRBV7-2 and TRBJ2-1, with TRBD1 identical over 9 bases. The CDR3 sequence is 16 residues long. Germline V lookup: CDR1 SGHTA, CDR2 FQGNSA. J lost 5 bases, V lost 5 bases, and 10 bases had no gene match. CDR3 sequence: CASSKTPGTGHNEQFF. CDR3 DNA: TGTGCCAGCAGCAAGACCCCCGGGACAGGGCACAATGAGCAGTTCTTC.

The V call is TRBV7-2, the J call TRBJ2-7; the match to TRBD2 covers 9 bases. Germline lookup yields CDR1 SGHTA and CDR2 FQGNSA. Losses at the gene ends were 0 bases for V and 10 bases for J; bases not matched to a gene: 7. CDR3 length: 14 amino acids. This CDR3 is CASSLALSGSHQYF. DNA for the CDR3: TGTGCCAGCAGCTTAGCGCTTAGCGGGAGTCACCAGTACTTC.

V gene TRBV6-6 combines with J gene TRBJ2-3; no definite D call. Germline lookup yields CDR1 MNHNY and CDR2 SVGAGI (reference sequence). The CDR3 runs to 12 residues. The V and J ends lost 7 bases and 4 bases respectively, with 9 bases between them. The CDR3 here is CASTHEPDTQYF. The CDR3 DNA reads as TGTGCCAGCACCCACGAGCCAGATACGCAGTATTTT.

The rearrangement uses TRBV28 and TRBJ1-1; 7 bases agree with TRBD1. This CDR3 region has 12 residues. The germline V gene encodes CDR1 MDHEN and CDR2 SYDVKM. V was clipped by 4 bases and J by 8 bases; unmatched bases: 4. CDR3 loop: CASSSSGGEAFF. Here the CDR3 DNA reads TGTGCCAGCAGTTCCTCAGGGGGAGAAGCTTTCTTT.

The chain has TRBV19 and TRBJ2-3; 11 nucleotides align to TRBD2. J was trimmed by 3 bases and V by 3 bases; bases with no gene match: 2. Germline CDR1 and CDR2: LNHDA and SQIVND (reference sequence). CDR3 length: 15 residues. CDR3 coding DNA: TGTGCCAGTAGTATTTCTAGCGGGAGGACAGATACGCAGTATTTT. This codes for CASSISSGRTDTQYF.

The V and J genes are TRBV19 and TRBJ2-1; 10 nucleotides agree with TRBD2. With 3 bases clipped from V and 3 bases from J, the junction kept 11 bases outside the gene matches. The CDR3 is 18 residues long. CDR1 is LNHDA and CDR2 is SQIVND in the germline V gene (reference sequence). CDR3 loop: CASSILFTSGDDYNEQFF. CDR3 nucleotide sequence: TGTGCCAGTAGTATCCTATTTACTAGCGGGGACGACTACAATGAGCAGTTCTTC.

This rearrangement joins TRBV3-1 (or the pseudogene TRBV3-2) to TRBJ2-1; D is perhaps TRBD2 (6 bases). Germline V gives CDR1 LGHDT, CDR2 YNNKEL (reference sequence). V lost 2 bases and J lost 13, with 15 bases in between. This CDR3 is 13 amino acids long. CDR3 DNA: TGTGCCAGCAGCCAACACCCCCGGGACTCTCAGTTCTTC. Translated, it gives CASSQHPRDSQFF.

A single count supports this clone. The same CDR3 arises from other DNA sequences in this sample as well. The chain carries TRBV5-1 and TRBJ2-3; perhaps TRBD2 as D (6 bases). The V end lost 0 bases, the J end lost 3 bases, and 8 bases lay between the germline ends. Looked up from germline, CDR1 is SGHRS and CDR2 is YFSETQ. There are 14 residues in the CDR3. The CDR3 reads CASSLDSGTDTQYF. CDR3 nucleotide sequence: TGCGCCAGCAGCTTGGACAGCGGGACAGATACGCAGTATTTT.

The J gene is TRBJ1-4, the V gene TRBV19; D call uncertain. Per germline, CDR1 LNHDA and CDR2 SQIVND (reference sequence). The CDR3 is 15 residues long. V was pared by 7 bases and J by 0 bases, with 12 bases between. The CDR3 coding sequence is TGTGCCAGTAACCCCACAGTTGCAACTAATGAAAAACTGTTTTTT. The encoded protein is CASNPTVATNEKLFF.

The rearrangement uses TRBV18 and TRBJ2-7; 7 bases fit TRBD1. The germline CDR1 and CDR2 sequences are KGHSH and LQKENI. The CDR3 has 13 residues. J lost 6 bases, V lost 2 bases, and 4 bases had no gene match. The chain's CDR3 is CASSPFRGIEQYF. The DNA of the CDR3 is TGTGCCAGCTCACCATTCAGGGGGATCGAGCAGTACTTC.

This clone was recorded only once. The chain links TRBV15 to TRBJ2-7; 8 bases are a match to TRBD2. The CDR3 consists of 15 residues. V gave up 5 bases and J gave up 6 bases; unmatched junction bases: 12. Germline V gene sequence: CDR1 LNHNV, CDR2 YYDKDF (reference sequence). CDR3: CATSGPGGAGVEQYF. Written as DNA, the CDR3 is TGTGCCACCAGCGGGCCGGGAGGGGCCGGGGTCGAGCAGTACTTC.

V gene TRBV4-2 combines with J gene TRBJ1-5; possibly TRBD1 for D (5 bases). This CDR3 contains 17 residues. Trimming stripped 0 bases from V and 4 bases from J, with 16 bases between. Per germline, CDR1 LGHNA and CDR2 YNFKEQ. As DNA, the CDR3 is TGTGCCAGCAGCCAAGATGGTGGGGCGGCTCGGAATCAGCCCCAGCATTTT. Protein product: CASSQDGGAARNQPQHF.

This chain uses TRBV5-1 with TRBJ1-1; TRBD1 matches 9 bases. Germline V lookup: CDR1 SGHRS, CDR2 YFSETQ. Trimming cost V 2 bases and J 3 bases; bases outside gene matches: 5. This CDR3 region has 15 residues. The CDR3 spells CASSFTGGADTEAFF. CDR3 DNA sequence: TGCGCCAGCAGCTTTACAGGGGGCGCGGACACTGAAGCTTTCTTT.

The gene calls are TRBV10-2 and TRBJ2-2, with D perhaps TRBD1 (5 bases). CDR3 length: 13 residues. Trimming left V 7 bases short and J 7 bases short, with 13 bases between. Germline V lookup: CDR1 WSHSY, CDR2 SAAADI. For the CDR3, the DNA is TGCGCCAGCATAGAAGGGGTCGGCGGGGAGCTGTTTTTT. Its translation: CASIEGVGGELFF.

As DNA, the CDR3 is TGTGCCAGCAGCCCTTTTGGGCAAGATACGAGGGGGAGACGGATCTATGGCTACACCTTC. Protein: CASSPFGQDTRGRRIYGYTF. This chain links TRBV2 with TRBJ1-2; TRBD1 might be the D (6 bases). The CDR3 runs to 20 residues. The germline V gene encodes CDR1 SNHLY and CDR2 FYNNEI. The V end lost 6 bases, the J end lost 4 bases, and 33 bases lay between the germline ends.

This clone has a handful of counts. The J gene is TRBJ2-3, the V gene TRBV5-1; TRBD2 matches 15 bases. The V gene end was trimmed by 2 bases and the J gene end by 4 bases; junction bases not matched to a gene: 8. CDR1 SGHRS and CDR2 YFSETQ come from the germline V gene. This CDR3 has 18 amino acids. The DNA for the CDR3 is TGCGCCAGCAGCTTTAGGACTAGCGGGAGGGCCGTCTCAGATACGCAGTATTTT. This sequence encodes CASSFRTSGRAVSDTQYF.

This rearrangement joins TRBV27 to TRBJ1-1, with D possibly TRBD1 on 5 matching bases. Trimming removed 3 bases at V and 1 base at J, with 12 bases between. The CDR3 length is 15 residues. CDR1 is MNHEY and CDR2 is SMNVEV in the germline V gene (reference sequence). The CDR3 sequence: CASSFGGWGNTEAFF. Here the CDR3 DNA reads TGTGCCAGCAGTTTTGGGGGGTGGGGGAACACTGAAGCTTTCTTT.

This CDR3 is CASGLVRFRGQGSHEQYF. In DNA form, the CDR3 reads TGTGCTAGTGGTTTGGTACGGTTTCGGGGACAGGGGTCCCACGAGCAGTACTTC. The V gene is TRBV12-5, the J gene TRBJ2-7, with 10 bases fitting TRBD1. The CDR3 is 18 residues long. Per the germline V gene, CDR1 is LGHNT and CDR2 is FRNRAP. J was trimmed by 5 bases and V by 0 bases; bases with no gene match: 13. The variable domain in full, completed from reference TRBV12-5 and TRBJ2-7, reads DARVTQTPRHKVTEMGQEVTMRCQPILGHNTVFWYRQTMMQGLELLAYFRNRAPLDDSGMPKDRFSAEMPDATLATLKIQPSEPRDSAVYFCASGLVRFRGQGSHEQYFGPGTRLTVT.

CDR3 in DNA: TGTGCCAGCAGCCATAGTAGCGGTCAAGAGACCCAGTACTTC. This sequence encodes CASSHSSGQETQYF. The chain has TRBV3-1 (or the pseudogene TRBV3-2) and TRBJ2-5; D is possibly TRBD2 (6 bases). Per germline, CDR1 LGHDT and CDR2 YNNKEL (reference sequence). V lost 3 bases to trimming and J lost 2 bases, with 10 bases between them. The CDR3 length is 14 residues.

This chain uses TRBV30 with TRBJ2-1, with 13 nucleotides matching TRBD2. The CDR3 totals 14 residues. Germline values: CDR1 GTSNPN, CDR2 SVGIG (reference sequence). V dropped 5 bases and J dropped 6; count of bases not matched to a gene: 4. Here the CDR3 reads CAWRTSGSANEQFF. The CDR3 bases are TGTGCCTGGCGGACTAGCGGGAGCGCCAATGAGCAGTTCTTC. The whole variable domain, filled in from reference TRBV30 and TRBJ2-1, reads SQTIHQWPATLVQPVGSPLSLECTVEGTSNPNLYWYRQAAGRGLQLLFYSVGIGQISSEVPQNLSASRPQDRQFILSSKKLLLSDSGFYLCAWRTSGSANEQFFGPGTRLTVL.

J is TRBJ1-6 and V is TRBV9, with a weak D call TRBD1 (6 bases). Germline loops: CDR1 SGDLS, CDR2 YYNGEE. V was clipped by 0 bases and J by 7 bases, with 11 bases between them. The CDR3 runs to 15 residues. CDR3 nucleotides: TGTGCCAGCAGCGTAGGCGGGGGGCCCAATTCACCCCTCCACTTT. This gives the protein CASSVGGGPNSPLHF.

The V gene is TRBV7-9, the J gene TRBJ2-3; TRBD1 matches 10 bases. Unmatched junction bases numbered 9, after V lost 5 bases and J lost 1 base. The V gene's germline CDR1 is SEHNR and CDR2 FQNEAQ (reference sequence). CDR3 length: 17 residues. DNA for the CDR3: TGTGCCAGCAGCGGCCTCATGACAGGGGGCCGCACAGATACGCAGTATTTT. This sequence encodes CASSGLMTGGRTDTQYF.

The chain couples TRBV28 to TRBJ2-3, with 9 bases fitting TRBD1. The trim removed 6 bases at V and 0 bases at J, leaving 7 bases unmatched. Germline loops: CDR1 MDHEN, CDR2 SYDVKM. This CDR3 spans 16 amino acids. The CDR3 bases are TGTGCCAGCAGGTCCGACAGGGGGGGAAGCACAGATACGCAGTATTTT. Translation: CASRSDRGGSTDTQYF.